This record looks at one T cell receptor beta chain sequence and its context. This clone was seen only once. Its antigen is not yet known. No per-base quality is available; no much larger clone lies one base away. The data were obtained in a study of blood T cell repertoires in COVID-19 (dated by TCRdb to the early 2020s). In terms of the full investigation: Samples covering the acute and convalescent phases of COVID-19 were provided by collaborators in the United States, Italy and Spain. Deeply sampled blood TCRbeta repertoires from subjects exposed to, actively infected with, or recovered from COVID-19 were included in the dataset. Samples came from the ongoing ImmuneRACE study (first 160 participants) plus 1,254 subjects from 6 global collaborators. Where HLA class I and class II types were available, the types were taken from metadata supplied by the sample provider, not from assay-based typing. The prospective study material was composed of cDNA or gDNA derived from T cells, B-cell-depleted T cells, or PBMCs. The repertoires were released in a freely available public database intended as a resource for research on the immune response to SARS-CoV-2. Sample metadata almost always included a de-identified subject ID, COVID-19 status, age in years and sex. What the work shows at the level of the full study, not this receptor alone: How much clinical and demographic metadata was included differed by source and by participant, and the metadata was provided uncurated.

The immunoSEQ Assay, a bias-controlled multiplex PCR, was used to amplify TCRbeta CDR3 regions from genomic DNA. As for the original processing: The number of nucleated cells in each sample was estimated from the amplification of reference gene primers within the assay. Sequence reads were collapsed and filtered to measure the absolute abundance of every unique TCRbeta CDR3 rearrangement. For each sample, productive Simpson clonality was calculated as the square root of Simpson's diversity index across productive rearrangements. The table comes from immuneACCESS by way of TCRdb, which keeps in-frame sequences with V and J called. Part of the clones is missing from these tables; in studies checked, under half for an unresolved V gene and the rest for unknown reasons. V and J calls and clone size are copied from that table; D and trimming were computed from the DNA. This sample has around 250,000 clones in its table, and around 91% of those were observed once. 2.1% of the sample is taken by the ten largest.

The CDR3 sequence holds 14 residues, the cysteine and phenylalanine included. Solely the CDR3 DNA is kept, with 42 bases framed from the first base. Between the V and J ends, shortened by 5 bases and 5 bases respectively, the junction contains 15 bases. The germline V gene yields SGHTA for CDR1 and FQGNSA for CDR2. One collaborating source in Seattle enrolled patients while the patients were actively infected and followed the patients over time throughout the course of disease. Whole blood was collected in K2EDTA tubes by collaborating institutions according to the institutions' own protocols. For TCRbeta analysis, collaborators shipped samples in one of three forms: frozen whole blood, isolated PBMCs, or DNA extracted from either of those sample types.

This TCR derives from a woman aged 55-69 years with COVID-19, enrolled during active disease. Sequencing used peripheral blood. The chain joins TRBV7-2 to TRBJ2-5; the best D guess is TRBD2, with 7 bases matching. The CDR3 protein: CASSRGGPRETQYF. The nucleotide sequence is given as TGTGCCAGCAGCAGGGGGGGGCCCCGGGAGACCCAGTACTTC.